This passage covers 27 T cell receptor beta chains from one sample sequenced in a study of early T cells in non-severe SARS-CoV-2 infection. TCRdb passed the 5' RACE reads through MiXCR, listing each CDR3 protein once. The data show roughly 29,000 distinct CDR3 sequences, 6% to 7.5% seen once. Sequencing used whole blood, obtained at baseline. The receptors here all came from an adult who was a healthcare worker with PCR-confirmed SARS-CoV-2 infection or an uninfected control (not recorded which).

This clonotype was counted many times. This sequence joins TRBV19 and TRBJ2-3, with 9 bases fitting TRBD1. Per germline, CDR1 LNHDA and CDR2 SQIVND (reference sequence). The CDR3 totals 15 residues. Trimming cost V 1 base and J 2 bases; bases outside gene matches: 1. CDR3 sequence: CASSIGTGATDTQYF. CDR3 sequence (DNA): TGTGCCAGTAGTATAGGGACAGGGGCCACAGATACGCAGTATTTT.

This clonotype was detected ten times or more. The chain uses TRBV6-6 and TRBJ2-3; 8 bases align to TRBD1. CDR1 and CDR2 from the germline V gene are MNHNY and SVGAGI (reference sequence). The CDR3 has 15 residues. With 6 bases clipped from V and 6 bases from J, the junction kept 11 bases outside the gene matches. The CDR3 region is CASSFRQGIGDTQYF. The DNA of the CDR3 is TGTGCCAGCAGCTTTCGACAGGGGATCGGGGATACGCAGTATTTT.

The chain uses TRBV24-1 and TRBJ2-7, with 9 bases aligning to TRBD2. The CDR3 has 12 amino acids. V trimming: 5 bases; J trimming: 7 bases; junction bases outside the gene matches: 2. The germline V gene encodes CDR1 KGHDR and CDR2 SFDVKD. In nucleotides, the CDR3 is TGTGCCACCAGTGGTCTAGCGGGAGAGCAGTACTTC. It specifies CATSGLAGEQYF.

This clonotype came up many times. The gene calls are TRBV2 and TRBJ1-1, with D uncertain. Trimming took 6 bases from V and 3 from J, leaving 11 bases between them. The CDR3 totals 13 residues. CDR1 and CDR2 from the germline V gene are SNHLY and FYNNEI. The CDR3 DNA reads as TGTGCCAGCAGACGACAAACCGACACTGAAGCTTTCTTT. Amino acid sequence: CASRRQTDTEAFF. The complete variable domain, with remaining parts taken from reference TRBV2 and TRBJ1-1, reads EPEVTQTPSHQVTQMGQEVILRCVPISNHLYFYWYRQILGQKVEFLVSFYNNEISEKSEIFDDQFSVERPDGSNFTLKIRSTKLEDSAMYFCASRRQTDTEAFFGQGTRLTVV.

As concerns this clonotype: A read error may explain this, as a much larger clone is one base away. No conserved phenylalanine or tryptophan ends this CDR3, so it is likely a read error. The CDR3 loop is CASSKLAGAGTDTQYL. DNA of the CDR3: TGTGCCAGCAGCAAGCTAGCGGGGGCTGGCACAGATACGCAGTATTTG. The gene calls are TRBV5-5 and TRBJ2-3; 10 nucleotides match TRBD2. Germline-derived CDR1 and CDR2 are SGHKS and YYEKEE (reference sequence). There are 16 residues in the CDR3. The J segment lost 1 base and the V segment lost 4 bases, leaving 6 bases of the junction unmatched.

This clonotype was seen ten or more times. V is TRBV24-1 and J is TRBJ2-1, with 16 bases lining up with TRBD2. Germline V gene lookup returns CDR1 KGHDR and CDR2 SFDVKD. With 4 bases clipped from V and 9 bases from J, the junction kept 5 bases outside the gene matches. The CDR3 covers 16 residues. Here the CDR3 reads CATSDRGTSGRGEQFF. CDR3 DNA sequence: TGTGCCACCAGTGACCGCGGGACTAGCGGGAGGGGTGAGCAGTTCTTC.

This clonotype was seen ten or more times. V usage is TRBV20-1 and J usage is TRBJ1-2; 10 bases map to TRBD1. This CDR3 spans 14 amino acids. Trimming took 6 bases from V and 4 from J; bases not matched to a gene: 8. CDR1 and CDR2 (germline): DFQATT, SNEGSKA (reference sequence). This CDR3 is CSAKAGTGVYGYTF. The CDR3 DNA reads as TGCAGTGCCAAGGCCGGGACAGGGGTCTATGGCTACACCTTC.

There are many counts of this clonotype. The gene calls are TRBV7-9 and TRBJ2-1, with 10 bases identical to TRBD2. The CDR3 contains 14 residues. V was clipped by 3 bases and J by 10 bases; unmatched bases: 6. CDR1 is SEHNR and CDR2 is FQNEAQ in the germline V gene (reference sequence). CDR3 loop: CASSFRTSGEEQFF. The CDR3 nucleotides read TGTGCCAGCAGCTTTCGGACTAGCGGTGAAGAGCAGTTCTTC.

This clonotype was observed many times. The V and J genes are TRBV7-9 and TRBJ2-1; 10 nucleotides line up with TRBD2. There are 14 residues in the CDR3. Germline V gives CDR1 SEHNR, CDR2 FQNEAQ (reference sequence). Trimming cost V 5 bases and J 4 bases; bases outside gene matches: 2. The CDR3 is CASSQAGGYNEQFF. CDR3 sequence (DNA): TGTGCCAGCAGCCAAGCGGGAGGGTACAATGAGCAGTTCTTC.

This clonotype was found many times. The V and J genes are TRBV29-1 and TRBJ2-3; D is ambiguous. This CDR3 contains 10 residues. The V gene lost 6 bases and the J gene lost 6 bases, with 7 bases spanning the gap. The germline V gene has CDR1 SQVTM and CDR2 ANQGSEA. CDR3 DNA: TGCAGCGTCTTCCAGGATACGCAGTATTTT. Amino acid sequence: CSVFQDTQYF.

This clonotype has at least ten counts. This chain uses TRBV10-1 with TRBJ1-4, with D hard to call. The CDR3 is 14 residues long. Germline loops: CDR1 WNHNN, CDR2 SYGVQD (reference sequence). Deletions cut 5 bases from V and 8 bases from J, with 15 bases between. DNA for the CDR3: TGCGCCAGCAGTCCAGACACAACCCTGGAAAAACTGTTTTTT. Amino acids: CASSPDTTLEKLFF.

This clonotype was counted between two and nine times. The chain has TRBV6-1 and TRBJ2-7; 10 bases map to TRBD1. J gave up 5 bases and V 2 bases, and 9 bases lay outside the gene matches. The CDR3 is 16 amino acids. The V gene's germline CDR1 is MNHNS and CDR2 SASEGT. The CDR3 sequence is CASSELLGTGANEQYF. In nucleotides, the CDR3 is TGTGCCAGCAGTGAACTTCTTGGGACAGGGGCCAACGAGCAGTACTTC.

In this sample, this clonotype turned up many times. V gene TRBV12-3 or TRBV12-4 combines with J gene TRBJ1-1, with a tentative D call TRBD1 (5 bases). The ends were cut back, 4 bases at V and 5 bases at J, with 11 bases in the middle. This CDR3 is built from 13 residues. The CDR3 region has the DNA TGTGCCAGCAGTTATTCGGAGGGGACTGAAGCTTTCTTT. Amino acid sequence: CASSYSEGTEAFF.

This clonotype came up many times. The chain employs TRBV5-1 and TRBJ1-2; perhaps TRBD1 as D (6 bases). Germline V gives CDR1 SGHRS, CDR2 YFSETQ. The CDR3 is 15 residues long. V was cut by 6 bases and J by 4 bases, with 19 bases left in between. The CDR3 region is CASTPRGGGSYGYTF. CDR3 DNA sequence: TGCGCCAGCACCCCCCGTGGAGGGGGAAGCTATGGCTACACCTTC.

This clonotype has at least ten counts. This sequence joins TRBV4-1 and TRBJ1-2; the D is unclear. The CDR3 length is 16 residues. Germline V gene data show CDR1 as MGHRA and CDR2 as YSYEKL. Trimming cost V 0 bases and J 0 bases, with 11 bases left between them. The CDR3 region is CASSQDPGPPNYGYTF. The CDR3 DNA reads TGCGCCAGCAGCCAAGATCCGGGTCCTCCTAACTATGGCTACACCTTC.

Many counts were recorded for this clonotype. CDR3 sequence reads: CASSLVSGLAGNEQFF. Written as DNA, the CDR3 is TGTGCCAGCAGTTTAGTATCGGGACTAGCGGGAAATGAGCAGTTCTTC. This chain links TRBV12-3 or TRBV12-4 with TRBJ2-1, with 13 bases lining up with TRBD2. The CDR3 length is 16 residues. The trim removed 1 base at V and 7 bases at J, leaving 4 bases unmatched.

This clonotype was found many times. The chain employs TRBV2 and TRBJ2-7; either TRBD1 or TRBD2 may fit D (5 bases each). The V and J ends lost 3 bases and 0 bases respectively, with 9 bases between them. Germline-derived CDR1 and CDR2 are SNHLY and FYNNEI. CDR3 length: 14 residues. The CDR3 DNA is TGTGCCAGCAGTGAGGGACCGGGCTCCTACGAGCAGTACTTC. Its protein is CASSEGPGSYEQYF.

Relative to its sample, this clonotype is large. V is TRBV20-1 and J is TRBJ2-5; no firm D call. Germline lookup yields CDR1 DFQATT and CDR2 SNEGSKA (reference sequence). The V end was cut by 5 bases, the J end by 2 bases, with 12 bases between. The CDR3 covers 13 residues. DNA for the CDR3: TGCAGTGCTCCCACTAACGCACAAGAGACCCAGTACTTC. Translated, it gives CSAPTNAQETQYF.

This clonotype was seen repeatedly, ten times or more. The V gene is TRBV3-1, the J gene TRBJ2-3; no reliable D call. The CDR3 length is 17 residues. CDR1 is LGHDT and CDR2 is YNNKEL in the germline V gene (reference sequence). Trimming took off 0 bases at V and 0 bases at J, with 13 bases between the two ends. The CDR3 DNA reads as TGTGCCAGCAGCCAAGATCGTTGGGGTAGTAGCACAGATACGCAGTATTTT. Its protein is CASSQDRWGSSTDTQYF.

The sample holds many counts of this clonotype. V is TRBV7-8 and J is TRBJ2-7, with TRBD2 identical over 8 bases. Trimming at V came to 7 bases and at J to 6 bases, leaving 11 bases not matched to a gene. The CDR3 consists of 14 residues. Germline V lookup: CDR1 SGHVS, CDR2 FQNEAQ. This CDR3 is CASNPGLVTSEQYF. The CDR3 nucleotides are TGTGCCAGCAACCCGGGACTAGTCACATCCGAGCAGTACTTC.

This clonotype showed up many times. The V call is TRBV7-6, the J call TRBJ2-1, with 10 bases matching TRBD1. The CDR3 totals 15 residues. V lost 6 bases to trimming and J lost 4 bases; unmatched junction nucleotides: 6. Germline V gene sequence: CDR1 SGHVS, CDR2 FNYEAQ. CDR3 protein: CASSRQGAQYNEQFF. The CDR3 nucleotides read TGTGCCAGCAGTCGACAGGGGGCCCAATACAATGAGCAGTTCTTC.

This chain links TRBV29-1 with TRBJ2-1; 12 bases are shared with TRBD1. This CDR3 comprises 14 residues. Germline assignment: CDR1 SQVTM and CDR2 ANQGSEA. Unmatched junction bases numbered 9, after V lost 6 bases and J lost 9 bases. CDR3 coding DNA: TGCAGCGTCAAACCGGGACAGGGGGCCAGTGAGCAGTTCTTC. This gives the protein CSVKPGQGASEQFF.

This clonotype was detected many times. The gene calls are TRBV5-4 and TRBJ2-1, with a possible D match to TRBD1 (5 bases). V was shortened by 0 bases and J by 0 bases, with 7 bases between the two germline ends. The CDR3 contains 15 residues. Germline CDR1 and CDR2: SGHNT and YYREEE (reference sequence). The CDR3 DNA is TGTGCCAGCAGCTTGGAAGACAGCTCCTACAATGAGCAGTTCTTC. Residues: CASSLEDSSYNEQFF.

In this sample, this clonotype turned up many times. The CDR3 spells CASSQAGGYEQFF. As DNA, the CDR3 is TGTGCCAGCAGCCAAGCGGGGGGCTATGAGCAGTTCTTC. The chain recombines TRBV4-2 with TRBJ2-1; D might be TRBD2 (7 bases). CDR1 and CDR2 from the germline V gene are LGHNA and YNFKEQ. Between the trimmed V and J ends, which lost 1 base and 8 bases, there was a span of 9 bases. There are 13 residues in the CDR3.

This clonotype was seen repeatedly, ten times or more. The genes are TRBV7-9 and TRBJ2-7, with 8 nucleotides matching TRBD1. The J segment lost 4 bases and the V segment lost 5 bases, leaving 10 bases of the junction unmatched. This CDR3 contains 15 residues. Germline V gene lookup returns CDR1 SEHNR and CDR2 FQNEAQ (reference sequence). In nucleotides, the CDR3 is TGTGCCAGCAGCCGGGCCGCAGGGGGCCTTTACGAGCAGTACTTC. Encoded protein: CASSRAAGGLYEQYF.

This clonotype showed up many times. The chain has TRBV25-1 and TRBJ1-6, with D possibly TRBD1 on 5 matching bases. Germline V gene sequence: CDR1 MGHDK, CDR2 SYGVNS. The CDR3 consists of 15 residues. V lost 1 base, J lost 10 bases, and 14 bases lay in between. The CDR3 nucleotides read TGTGCCAGCAGTGAATCGGGGCAGGGCCGCTCACCCCTCCACTTT. Its translation is CASSESGQGRSPLHF.

This clonotype was observed at least ten times. The chain combines TRBV5-5 with TRBJ2-3; possibly TRBD2 for D (6 bases). Trimming shortened V by 0 bases and J by 5 bases, and 16 bases separated the two germline ends. The CDR3 loop spans 16 amino acids. Germline V gene sequence: CDR1 SGHKS, CDR2 YYEKEE (reference sequence). CDR3 DNA sequence: TGTGCCAGCAGCTTGGAGCTCTCCGGAGGGAGAGATACGCAGTATTTT. This translates into CASSLELSGGRDTQYF.